The 32 T cell receptor beta chains in this list originate from one sample, sequenced in a study of cytomegalovirus exposure and HLA in healthy donors. PCR employed 60 Vbeta and 13 Jbeta primers. Assay used: immunoSEQ multiplex PCR; TCRdb lists only in-frame clones, some missing. The table shows about 74,000 clones, with around 70% occurring only once. The specimen was PBMCs. The origin of the receptors is a woman in her thirties or forties in good health and CMV-seropositive.

J is TRBJ2-5 and V is TRBV6-5; tentatively, D is TRBD2 (6 bases). Germline V gene sequence: CDR1 MNHEY, CDR2 SVGAGI. V gave up 8 bases and J gave up 2 bases, with 18 bases separating them. The CDR3 is 15 amino acids. The CDR3 nucleotides read TGTGCCAGCGCGAGGACGGGGACTCTTCAAGAGACCCAGTACTTC. Encoded protein: CASARTGTLQETQYF.

This clone showed up just once. This chain uses TRBV7-9 with TRBJ1-1; 8 nucleotides align to TRBD1. V shed 4 bases, J shed 5 bases, and the junction held 6 bases outside the gene matches. The CDR3 runs to 14 residues. The germline V gene has CDR1 SEHNR and CDR2 FQNEAQ (reference sequence). CDR3 sequence (DNA): TGTGCCAGCAGCTCAGGGGGCGCAGGAACTGAAGCTTTCTTT. It encodes CASSSGGAGTEAFF.

The chain combines TRBV7-9 with TRBJ1-2, with D possibly being TRBD1 (5 bases). Trimming stripped 1 base from V and 2 bases from J, with 11 bases between. The CDR3 consists of 15 residues. Looked up from germline, CDR1 is SEHNR and CDR2 is FQNEAQ (reference sequence). CDR3 bases: TGTGCCAGCAGCTTAGGGTCGGCAGGGAACTATGGCTACACCTTC. Translating gives CASSLGSAGNYGYTF.

The table lists this clone with a few counts. J is TRBJ1-1 and V is TRBV4-3; D remains unclear. The CDR3 extends over 13 amino acids. V gave up 0 bases and J gave up 2 bases, with 4 bases separating them. Germline assignment: CDR1 LGHNA and CDR2 YSLEER. The CDR3 is CASSQERNTEAFF. The CDR3 nucleotides are TGCGCCAGCAGCCAAGAGCGCAACACTGAAGCTTTCTTT.

The chain recombines TRBV5-4 with TRBJ1-2; unclear D gene. V lost 0 bases to trimming and J lost 0 bases, with 3 bases between them. In germline, CDR1 is SGHNT, CDR2 YYREEE (reference sequence). This CDR3 comprises 13 residues. CDR3 DNA: TGTGCCAGCAGCTTGGGAGCTAACTATGGCTACACCTTC. The encoded protein is CASSLGANYGYTF.

The V call is TRBV5-1, the J call TRBJ2-7; D is uncertain. The CDR3 is 16 amino acids. Looked up from germline, CDR1 is SGHRS and CDR2 is YFSETQ. V dropped 4 bases and J dropped 3 bases, with 20 bases sitting between them. CDR3 amino acids: CASSPPSGRPNYEQYF. The CDR3 DNA reads as TGCGCCAGCAGCCCACCCTCTGGGCGTCCGAACTACGAGCAGTACTTC.

V gene TRBV5-1 combines with J gene TRBJ1-1; the match to TRBD1 covers 9 bases. There are 17 residues in the CDR3. The germline V gene has CDR1 SGHRS and CDR2 YFSETQ. The trim removed 2 bases at V and 1 base at J, leaving 9 bases unmatched. The CDR3 DNA is TGCGCCAGCAGCTTTACAGGGGGCGGGTTGACGAACACTGAAGCTTTCTTT. Its translation is CASSFTGGGLTNTEAFF.

This clone was seen only a few times. The CDR3 reads CASSLSTGVGDTQYF. The DNA of the CDR3 is TGTGCCAGCAGCTTATCAACAGGGGTAGGGGATACGCAGTATTTT. The chain is built from TRBV5-4 and TRBJ2-3; 7 nucleotides line up with TRBD1. In germline, CDR1 is SGHNT, CDR2 YYREEE (reference sequence). V gave up 2 bases and J gave up 6 bases; unmatched junction bases: 9. The CDR3 sequence is 15 residues long. Based on the CDR3 plus reference TRBV5-4 and TRBJ2-3, the full variable domain is ETGVTQSPTHLIKTRGQQVTLRCSSQSGHNTVSWYQQALGQGPQFIFQYYREEENGRGNFPPRFSGLQFPNYSSELNVNALELDDSALYLCASSLSTGVGDTQYFGPGTRLTVL.

The chain combines TRBV7-2 with TRBJ1-1; D might be TRBD1 (6 bases). CDR1 and CDR2 (germline): SGHTA, FQGNSA. This CDR3 comprises 12 residues. The V and J ends lost 3 bases and 7 bases respectively, with 9 bases between them. The CDR3 region is CASSFAGVEAFF. CDR3 bases: TGTGCCAGCAGCTTCGCAGGGGTTGAAGCTTTCTTT.

By sample fraction, this clone is large. Different DNA sequences within this sample yield the same CDR3. The J gene is TRBJ2-7, the V gene TRBV19, with 14 bases fitting TRBD2. The ends lost 5 bases at V and 2 bases at J; junction bases unmatched: 2. In germline, CDR1 is LNHDA, CDR2 SQIVND (reference sequence). The CDR3 contains 15 residues. CDR3 amino acids: CASSPTSGRAYEQYF. CDR3 in DNA: TGTGCCAGTAGTCCGACTAGCGGGAGGGCCTACGAGCAGTACTTC.

This rearrangement joins TRBV20-1 to TRBJ1-2, with D unresolved. V was clipped by 5 bases and J by 3 bases, with 7 bases between them. From germline, CDR1 is DFQATT and CDR2 SNEGSKA (reference sequence). The CDR3 covers 11 residues. CDR3 loop: CSASNDYGYTF. The CDR3 DNA reads TGCAGTGCTTCCAATGACTATGGCTACACCTTC.

The table lists this clone with a few counts. The chain joins TRBV5-6 to TRBJ1-4, with TRBD1 as a possible D gene (5 bases). The CDR3 covers 14 residues. CDR1 is SGHDT and CDR2 is YYEEEE in the germline V gene. V lost 1 base and J 6 bases, leaving 10 bases between the germline ends. CDR3 coding DNA: TGTGCCAGCAGCTTGCGGAAAGGGGATGAAAAACTGTTTTTT. Protein: CASSLRKGDEKLFF.

The rearrangement joins TRBV19 to TRBJ1-4, with 10 positions matching TRBD1. V trimming: 4 bases; J trimming: 11 bases; junction bases outside the gene matches: 10. The CDR3 spans 15 residues. The germline gives CDR1 LNHDA, CDR2 SQIVND (reference sequence). The CDR3: CASSSTGTGVAKLFF. As DNA, the CDR3 is TGTGCCAGTAGTAGTACCGGGACAGGGGTGGCTAAACTGTTTTTT.

The chain employs TRBV5-1 and TRBJ2-7; D gene unclear. The CDR3 spans 12 residues. V was shortened by 4 bases and J by 7 bases, with 12 bases between the two germline ends. CDR1 is SGHRS, CDR2 YFSETQ, per germline. DNA for the CDR3: TGCGCCAGCAGCACGCCGCCCGGGGAGCAGTACTTC. It encodes CASSTPPGEQYF.

V usage is TRBV27 and J usage is TRBJ2-1; 9 bases are a match to TRBD2. The ends lost 5 bases at V and 8 bases at J; junction bases unmatched: 16. This CDR3 has 17 residues. Germline V gene data show CDR1 as MNHEY and CDR2 as SMNVEV (reference sequence). This chain's CDR3 is CASSRPIGGGGPHEQFF. The CDR3 DNA reads TGTGCCAGCAGTAGGCCAATAGGCGGGGGGGGGCCTCATGAGCAGTTCTTC.

This clone was recorded a few times. The chain links TRBV6-1 to TRBJ2-1, with 9 bases matching TRBD2. Germline values: CDR1 MNHNS, CDR2 SASEGT. V gave up 4 bases and J gave up 3 bases; unmatched junction bases: 4. The CDR3 has 15 residues. CDR3 coding DNA: TGTGCCAGCAGTGCGGGACTAGCTGGCTACAATGAGCAGTTCTTC. As protein: CASSAGLAGYNEQFF.

This clone was detected a few times. This chain joins TRBV7-9 and TRBJ2-1, with D perhaps matching TRBD1 (5 bases). V lost 4 bases to trimming and J lost 9 bases, with 13 bases between them. Germline V gene data show CDR1 as SEHNR and CDR2 as FQNEAQ (reference sequence). The CDR3 runs 13 residues. The CDR3 is CASSSYPGFEQFF. In nucleotides, the CDR3 is TGTGCCAGCAGCTCCTACCCAGGGTTTGAGCAGTTCTTC.

V gene TRBV28 combines with J gene TRBJ2-7; 10 bases agree with TRBD1. V lost 5 bases, J lost 0 bases, and 1 base stayed unmatched. From germline, CDR1 is MDHEN and CDR2 SYDVKM. The CDR3 runs 14 residues. The CDR3, as DNA: TGTGCCAGCAGTCGGACAGGGGGCTCCTACGAGCAGTACTTC. Translation gives CASSRTGGSYEQYF.

CDR3 amino acids: CAWSPSGSRPGANVLTF. The CDR3 DNA is TGTGCCTGGAGTCCCTCCGGGTCCCGTCCAGGGGCCAACGTCCTGACTTTC. The chain uses TRBV30 and TRBJ2-6, with D uncertain. The CDR3 is 17 amino acids. Germline assignment: CDR1 GTSNPN and CDR2 SVGIG (reference sequence). The V end lost 2 bases, the J end lost 4 bases, and 18 bases lay between the germline ends.

This clone was seen once. The gene calls are TRBV9 and TRBJ2-3; D may be TRBD1 (7 bases). This CDR3 has 15 amino acids. Germline V gene sequence: CDR1 SGDLS, CDR2 YYNGEE. V lost 3 bases and J lost 6, with 17 bases in between. CDR3 nucleotide sequence: TGTGCCAGCAGCGGACAGGGAGGTATCGGGGATACGCAGTATTTT. It is translated as CASSGQGGIGDTQYF.

The chain carries TRBV7-9 and TRBJ1-1; perhaps TRBD1 as D (6 bases). The V gene's germline CDR1 is SEHNR and CDR2 FQNEAQ (reference sequence). The germline V and J ends were trimmed by 4 bases and 1 base, with 10 bases remaining between them. The CDR3 is 14 amino acids. Here the CDR3 reads CASSSGQTNTEAFF. The DNA for the CDR3 is TGTGCCAGCAGCTCCGGACAGACGAACACTGAAGCTTTCTTT.

This clone was counted between two and nine times. The rearrangement uses TRBV10-3 and TRBJ2-1; tentative D call: TRBD1 (6 bases). Between the trimmed V and J ends, which lost 5 bases and 9 bases, there was a span of 8 bases. In germline, CDR1 is ENHRY, CDR2 SYGVKD. The CDR3 is 11 residues long. Written as DNA, the CDR3 is TGTGCCATCAGTCCAGGGGCTGAGCAGTTCTTC. Its protein product is CAISPGAEQFF.

The chain uses TRBV30 and TRBJ2-2; D call uncertain. The CDR3 consists of 13 residues. Germline CDR1 and CDR2: GTSNPN and SVGIG (reference sequence). V was pared by 0 bases and J by 4 bases, with 6 bases between. DNA for the CDR3: TGTGCCTGGAGTGTCCAATCCACCGGGGAGCTGTTTTTT. It yields the protein CAWSVQSTGELFF.

V and J are TRBV6-5 and TRBJ1-2; 7 nucleotides match TRBD1. V dropped 0 bases and J dropped 4; count of bases not matched to a gene: 2. The V gene's germline CDR1 is MNHEY and CDR2 SVGAGI. The CDR3 runs to 14 residues. The CDR3 loop is CASSYSTGAYGYTF. CDR3 nucleotide sequence: TGTGCCAGCAGTTACTCTACAGGGGCCTATGGCTACACCTTC.

The chain joins TRBV7-2 to TRBJ1-5; D gene uncertain. CDR1 SGHTA and CDR2 FQGNSA come from the germline V gene. This CDR3 has 13 residues. V was shortened by 3 bases and J by 5 bases, with 8 bases between the two germline ends. CDR3 nucleotide sequence: TGTGCCAGCAGCTTCGGTTTGGATCAGCCCCAGCATTTT. Residues: CASSFGLDQPQHF.

The chain employs TRBV5-1 and TRBJ2-1, with 13 positions matching TRBD2. The CDR3 covers 20 residues. The V and J ends lost 4 bases and 0 bases, in that order; junction bases with no gene match: 13. Looked up from germline, CDR1 is SGHRS and CDR2 is YFSETQ. The CDR3 nucleotides are TGCGCCAGCAGCCCGGCGGGACTAGCGGGACCAGGAAGCTCCTACAATGAGCAGTTCTTC. This codes for CASSPAGLAGPGSSYNEQFF. Complete variable domain (other parts from reference TRBV5-1 and TRBJ2-1): KAGVTQTPRYLIKTRGQQVTLSCSPISGHRSVSWYQQTPGQGLQFLFEYFSETQRNKGNFPGRFSGRQFSNSRSEMNVSTLELGDSALYLCASSPAGLAGPGSSYNEQFFGPGTRLTVL.

V gene TRBV28 combines with J gene TRBJ2-7; TRBD1 matches 7 bases. The CDR3 contains 15 residues. The V and J ends lost 1 base and 1 base, in that order; junction bases with no gene match: 4. Germline V gene lookup returns CDR1 MDHEN and CDR2 SYDVKM. The CDR3 coding sequence is TGTGCCAGCAGTTTATTAGACAGGGATTCCTACGAGCAGTACTTC. This encodes CASSLLDRDSYEQYF. The complete variable domain, with remaining parts taken from reference TRBV28 and TRBJ2-7, reads DVKVTQSSRYLVKRTGEKVFLECVQDMDHENMFWYRQDPGLGLRLIYFSYDVKMKEKGDIPEGYSVSREKKERFSLILESASTNQTSMYLCASSLLDRDSYEQYFGPGTRLTVT.

This rearrangement joins TRBV9 to TRBJ1-2; D not certain. The V end lost 4 bases, the J end lost 3 bases, and 7 bases lay between the germline ends. The CDR3 consists of 12 residues. Germline loops: CDR1 SGDLS, CDR2 YYNGEE. The CDR3 reads CASSRGDYGYTF. CDR3 bases: TGTGCCAGCAGCCGCGGGGACTATGGCTACACCTTC.

The chain couples TRBV30 to TRBJ2-3; tentative D call: TRBD1 (5 bases). CDR1 and CDR2 from the germline V gene are GTSNPN and SVGIG (reference sequence). The CDR3 contains 14 residues. V was shortened by 2 bases and J by 1 base, with 10 bases between the two germline ends. CDR3 in amino acids: CAWSLGLGTDTQYF. The CDR3, as DNA: TGTGCCTGGAGTTTGGGGCTTGGCACAGATACGCAGTATTTT.

The chain couples TRBV5-4 to TRBJ1-1, with TRBD1 as a possible D gene (6 bases). CDR3 length equals 14 residues. CDR1 and CDR2 from the germline V gene are SGHNT and YYREEE (reference sequence). The V gene lost 3 bases and the J gene lost 3 bases, with 12 bases spanning the gap. CDR3 amino acids: CASSWGGRYTEAFF. CDR3 coding DNA: TGTGCCAGCAGCTGGGGGGGCAGGTACACTGAAGCTTTCTTT.

This CDR3 reads CAWSGGGRQQYF. CDR3 sequence (DNA): TGTGCCTGGAGTGGGGGGGGGAGGCAGCAGTACTTC. The gene calls are TRBV30 and TRBJ2-7, with TRBD2 identical over 7 bases. Trimming took 1 base from V and 8 from J; bases not matched to a gene: 5. The CDR3 loop spans 12 amino acids. CDR1 GTSNPN and CDR2 SVGIG come from the germline V gene (reference sequence).

The chain uses TRBV27 and TRBJ2-6; TRBD1 aligns across 10 bases. The trim removed 4 bases at V and 4 bases at J, leaving 4 bases unmatched. The CDR3 runs to 16 residues. CDR1 and CDR2 (germline): MNHEY, SMNVEV (reference sequence). The CDR3 DNA follows: TGTGCCAGCAGTTGGGGACAGGGGTACGGGGCCAACGTCCTGACTTTC. Its translation is CASSWGQGYGANVLTF.